In its sample, the clone carrying this T cell receptor beta chain was seen a few times. TCRdb re-analysed the 5' RACE reads in MiXCR, keeping a single row per CDR3 protein. The sample shows roughly 250,000 distinct CDR3 sequences, about an eighth of them seen only once. This CDR3 has 13 amino acids. Germline loops: CDR1 SGHNT, CDR2 YYREEE (reference sequence). The V end was cut by 4 bases, the J end by 6 bases, with 11 bases between. The record originates from a study of T cells after yellow fever vaccination. This TCR derives from a man in his thirties or forties who received the YFV17D yellow fever vaccine. The V and J genes are TRBV5-4 and TRBJ2-1; no definite D call. This material consisted of CD4+ T cells sorted from PBMCs, taken 45 days after the yellow fever booster vaccination. CDR3 nucleotide sequence: TGTGCCAGCAGCCCCACCGGGCCCAATGAGCAGTTCTTC. This translates into CASSPTGPNEQFF. The full variable domain, its missing parts supplied by reference TRBV5-4 and TRBJ2-1, is ETGVTQSPTHLIKTRGQQVTLRCSSQSGHNTVSWYQQALGQGPQFIFQYYREEENGRGNFPPRFSGLQFPNYSSELNVNALELDDSALYLCASSPTGPNEQFFGPGTRLTVL.